This is a list of T cell receptor beta chains from one sample in a study of cytotoxic CD8 clonotypes in ibrutinib-treated CLL. The assay was immunoSEQ multiplex PCR, and TCRdb's table has in-frame clones only and misses some. This table holds around 70,000 clones, roughly nine tenths found once. Sample: PBMCs, taken after 12 months of ibrutinib treatment. The receptor set was obtained from a human donor with chronic lymphocytic leukemia. CDR3s include the opening cysteine and the closing phenylalanine or tryptophan. The D gene is left open where the match is weak. Only part of the rows carry a size: once, few, many, or a class if the clone is expanded.

d_gene,v_gene,j_gene,abundance,CDR3aa,CDR3nt
TRBD2,TRBV27,TRBJ2-1,.,CASSLGWVGGSYNEQFF,TGTGCCAGCAGTTTAGGTTGGGTGGGGGGGTCCTACAATGAGCAGTTCTTC
.,TRBV7-2,TRBJ1-2,.,CASSYGTSTGYTF,TGTGCCAGCAGCTACGGGACGAGCACGGGCTACACCTTC
TRBD2,TRBV27,TRBJ2-1,.,CASSPSGTTNEQFF,TGTGCCAGCAGTCCCTCCGGGACTACGAATGAGCAGTTCTTC
.,TRBV5-1,TRBJ1-2,once,CASSPTWGDFNYGYTF,TGCGCCAGCAGCCCGACCTGGGGGGATTTTAACTATGGCTACACCTTC
.,TRBV5-6,TRBJ1-1,.,CASSFSGWAEAFF,TGTGCCAGCAGCTTCAGTGGTTGGGCTGAAGCTTTCTTT
TRBD1,TRBV7-9,TRBJ2-7,.,CASSPVDRGYEQYF,TGTGCCAGCAGCCCCGTCGACAGGGGTTACGAGCAGTACTTC
.,TRBV5-5,TRBJ1-1,.,CASSYSLTEAFF,TGTGCCAGCAGCTACAGCCTCACTGAAGCTTTCTTT
.,TRBV6-1,TRBJ2-7,.,CASSGTGPRYEQYF,TGTGCCAGCAGTGGAACAGGCCCTCGCTACGAGCAGTACTTC
TRBD2,TRBV6-6,TRBJ2-5,few,CASSYWTSGRRETQYF,TGTGCCAGCAGTTACTGGACTAGCGGGAGGAGAGAGACCCAGTACTTC
.,TRBV5-1,TRBJ1-1,.,CASSLVGGSNTEAFF,TGCGCCAGCAGCTTGGTTGGCGGGTCGAACACTGAAGCTTTCTTT
TRBD2,TRBV18,TRBJ2-7,.,CASSPPGLAIHEQYF,TGTGCCAGCTCACCTCCGGGACTAGCAATCCACGAGCAGTACTTC
TRBD2,TRBV7-3,TRBJ2-1,.,CASSRSGSTYNEQFF,TGTGCCAGCAGCCGTAGCGGGAGCACCTACAATGAGCAGTTCTTC
.,TRBV21-1,TRBJ1-3,.,CASTFRASSGNTIYF,TGTGCCAGCACGTTCAGGGCCAGCTCTGGAAACACCATATATTTT
.,TRBV10-1,TRBJ2-1,once,CASSDSGRSYNEQFF,TGCGCCAGCAGTGATAGCGGTCGCTCCTACAATGAGCAGTTCTTC
TRBD2,TRBV10-3,TRBJ2-7,.,CATSGSSYEQYF,TGTGCCACTAGCGGGAGCTCCTACGAGCAGTACTTC
TRBD1,TRBV5-1,TRBJ2-7,.,CASSPSGQGIGSYEQYF,TGCGCCAGCAGCCCGTCGGGACAGGGGATCGGGTCCTACGAGCAGTACTTC
.,TRBV18,TRBJ1-3,.,CASSPAQGGNTIYF,TGTGCCAGCTCACCGGCCCAGGGGGGAAACACCATATATTTT
.,TRBV7-3,TRBJ2-7,.,CASSLTVSRWEQYF,TGTGCCAGCAGCTTAACGGTGTCTAGGTGGGAGCAGTACTTC
.,TRBV21-1,TRBJ1-4,.,CASSARDRGLATNEKLFF,TGTGCCAGCAGCGCCCGGGACAGGGGTTTAGCAACTAATGAAAAACTGTTTTTT
.,TRBV28,TRBJ1-3,.,CASSLESRNTIYF,TGTGCCAGCAGTTTAGAAAGTCGAAACACCATATATTTT
.,TRBV10-1,TRBJ1-1,once,CASSGQRNTEAFF,TGCGCCAGCAGTGGACAGAGGAACACTGAAGCTTTCTTT
TRBD1,TRBV6-5,TRBJ2-7,.,CASSTGTDYEQYF,TGTGCCAGCAGTACCGGGACAGACTACGAGCAGTACTTC
.,TRBV11-1,TRBJ2-2,.,CASSLDSWATGELFF,TGTGCCAGCAGCTTAGACTCTTGGGCCACCGGGGAGCTGTTTTTT
.,TRBV7-8,TRBJ2-7,.,CASSLERGNPHEQYF,TGTGCCAGCAGCTTAGAAAGGGGGAATCCCCACGAGCAGTACTTC
.,TRBV27,TRBJ1-2,.,CASSSRPKDYGYTF,TGTGCCAGCAGTTCCCGACCGAAAGACTATGGCTACACCTTC
TRBD1,TRBV9,TRBJ2-7,.,CASSTGASTYEQYF,TGTGCCAGCAGTACAGGGGCCTCGACCTACGAGCAGTACTTC
.,TRBV9,TRBJ1-1,.,CASSVAARVNTEAFF,TGTGCCAGCAGCGTAGCCGCCAGAGTGAACACTGAAGCTTTCTTT
TRBD2,TRBV7-2,TRBJ2-1,few,CASSLRGGTSAEQFF,TGTGCCAGCAGCTTAAGAGGGGGGACTAGCGCCGAGCAGTTCTTC
.,TRBV5-1,TRBJ2-2,.,CASSYSNTGELFF,TGCGCCAGCAGCTACTCGAACACCGGGGAGCTGTTTTTT
.,TRBV6-1,TRBJ1-1,.,CASNRNSRNTEAFF,TGTGCCAGCAATCGAAACAGCAGGAACACTGAAGCTTTCTTT
.,TRBV6-5,TRBJ2-3,.,CASRPLSTDTQYF,TGTGCCAGCAGACCCTTGAGCACAGATACGCAGTATTTT
.,TRBV30,TRBJ1-2,.,CAWSNQDHYGYTF,TGTGCCTGGAGTAATCAGGACCACTATGGCTACACCTTC
.,TRBV29-1,TRBJ2-7,.,CSVVDWDYEQYF,TGCAGCGTAGTGGACTGGGACTACGAGCAGTACTTC
.,TRBV2,TRBJ2-7,.,CASSEQGYEQYF,TGTGCCAGCAGTGAACAGGGCTACGAGCAGTACTTC
.,TRBV7-3,TRBJ2-3,.,CASSSGRSSTDTQYF,TGTGCCAGCAGTAGTGGCAGGTCTAGCACAGATACGCAGTATTTT
TRBD1,TRBV6-5,TRBJ2-7,once,CASSYSYSGGAEQYF,TGTGCCAGCAGTTACTCGTACTCAGGGGGCGCCGAGCAGTACTTC
TRBD2,TRBV7-9,TRBJ2-7,.,CASSSSSGRAYEQYF,TGTGCCAGCAGCTCCTCTAGCGGGAGGGCCTACGAGCAGTACTTC
TRBD1,TRBV11-2,TRBJ1-2,.,CASSLGQGKNYGYTF,TGTGCCAGCAGCTTGGGACAGGGAAAAAACTATGGCTACACCTTC
.,TRBV11-2,TRBJ2-7,.,CASSRPGTLYEQYF,TGTGCCAGCAGCCGTCCCGGGACATTGTACGAGCAGTACTTC
TRBD1,TRBV2,TRBJ1-1,.,CASSQQGVEWTEAFF,TGTGCCAGCAGTCAACAGGGGGTTGAATGGACTGAAGCTTTCTTT
.,TRBV7-3,TRBJ1-1,.,CASGTRGTEAFF,TGTGCCAGCGGAACCAGAGGCACTGAAGCTTTCTTT
.,TRBV19,TRBJ1-5,.,CASSQGHRTPQHF,TGTGCCAGTAGTCAGGGACACCGAACGCCCCAGCATTTT
.,TRBV13,TRBJ2-7,.,CASSYSEGFSYEQYF,TGTGCCAGCAGCTACTCAGAGGGCTTCTCCTACGAGCAGTACTTC
TRBD1,TRBV6-6,TRBJ1-2,.,CASSDDRVNYGYTF,TGTGCCAGCAGTGACGACAGGGTTAACTATGGCTACACCTTC
TRBD1,TRBV5-1,TRBJ2-3,.,CASSLATGGTDTQYF,TGCGCCAGCAGCTTGGCTACAGGGGGCACAGATACGCAGTATTTT
.,TRBV6-5,TRBJ1-2,.,CASRDTTNYGYTF,TGTGCCAGCAGGGACACCACTAACTATGGCTACACCTTC
TRBD2,TRBV25-1,TRBJ2-1,.,CASSRSGTGGPYNEQFF,TGTGCCAGCAGTCGAAGCGGGACCGGAGGACCCTACAATGAGCAGTTCTTC
TRBD1,TRBV11-3,TRBJ1-1,.,CASSRTGGTEAFF,TGTGCCAGCAGCCGGACAGGGGGGACTGAAGCTTTCTTT
TRBD2,TRBV29-1,TRBJ2-1,few,CSARTSGSRYNEQFF,TGCAGCGCCAGGACTAGCGGGAGTAGGTACAATGAGCAGTTCTTC
TRBD2,TRBV19,TRBJ2-1,.,CASSTRTSGRALGNEQFF,TGTGCCAGTAGTACCCGGACTAGCGGGAGGGCCTTGGGTAATGAGCAGTTCTTC